A selection of T cell receptor beta chains follows, all from one sample in a study of cytomegalovirus exposure and HLA in healthy donors. The data were produced by immunoSEQ multiplex PCR, yet TCRdb's version contains in-frame clones alone and is incomplete. The sample carries about 150,000 clones, roughly 74% recorded once. The sample was PBMCs. All receptors come from a man aged 18 to 29 in good health and CMV-seronegative. CDR3s include the opening cysteine and the closing phenylalanine or tryptophan. Fields, in order: D gene, clone size, J gene, V gene, CDR3 DNA, CDR3 protein. The D gene is left open where the match is weak. The listing skips clone size in some rows; elsewhere it reads once, few, many or a size class.

>TRBD2|few|TRBJ2-3|TRBV5-1
TGCGCCAGCAGCTTCGGGACTAGCGGGGGGTGGACAGATACGCAGTATTTT
CASSFGTSGGWTDTQYF
>-|-|TRBJ2-7|TRBV30
TGTGCCTGGAGTTCAACGGGACACCTCCCTCGCGAGCAGTACTTC
CAWSSTGHLPREQYF
>-|-|TRBJ2-5|TRBV10-3
TGTGCCATCAGTGAGTTTCAGGGGTTTCAAGAGACCCAGTACTTC
CAISEFQGFQETQYF
>-|-|TRBJ1-2|TRBV6-5
TGTGCCAGCAGTTACTCCGGCAGGCCCAGGGATGGCTACACCTTC
CASSYSGRPRDGYTF
>TRBD1|-|TRBJ2-1|TRBV11-2
TGTGCCAGCAGCTTAGATTTCGACAGGGGGAGGGAGCAGTTCTTC
CASSLDFDRGREQFF
>TRBD1|-|TRBJ1-5|TRBV27
TGTGCCAGCAGTTTGGAGACAGGGGGTCAGCCCCAGCATTTT
CASSLETGGQPQHF
>TRBD1|-|TRBJ1-6|TRBV2
TGTGCCAGCAGTCCACAGGGGAAGTTAGGCTCACCCCTCCACTTT
CASSPQGKLGSPLHF
>TRBD2|-|TRBJ2-2|TRBV2
TGTGCCAGCGGGGCTAGCGGGGGGGCGAACACCGGGGAGCTGTTTTTT
CASGASGGANTGELFF
>TRBD1|-|TRBJ1-5|TRBV27
TGTGCCAGCAGCCAGACAGGGGTCCTTCACCAGCCCCAGCATTTT
CASSQTGVLHQPQHF
>-|-|TRBJ2-3|TRBV5-6
TGTGCCAGCAGCTACCCATGGAGCGGAGAGGGCACAGATACGCAGTATTTT
CASSYPWSGEGTDTQYF
>-|few|TRBJ1-3|TRBV28
TGTGCCAGCAGCATTCCGGGATACTCTGGAAACACCATATATTTT
CASSIPGYSGNTIYF
>TRBD1|-|TRBJ1-2|TRBV6-5
TGTGCCAGCAGTTACTCCCCAGGGGACAGCTATGGCTACACCTTC
CASSYSPGDSYGYTF
>-|few|TRBJ1-1|TRBV9
TGTGCCAGCAGCGTAGCGACAGGGAACACTGAAGCTTTCTTT
CASSVATGNTEAFF
>-|-|TRBJ1-1|TRBV6-4
TGTGCCAGCAGTGACTCGTCGGGGTCCACTGAAGCTTTCTTT
CASSDSSGSTEAFF
>TRBD2|-|TRBJ2-7|TRBV7-9
TGTTCCAGCAGCTTAGGGCAGTTTCTAGCGGGGGGGAACTACGAGCAGTACTTC
CSSSLGQFLAGGNYEQYF
>-|-|TRBJ1-3|TRBV29-1
TGCAGCGTTCAGTTGCAAGGGAGCACCATATATTTT
CSVQLQGSTIYF
>-|-|TRBJ2-2|TRBV12-5
TGTGCTAGTGGTTTGTTCACGACAGCGTGGAACACCGGGGAGCTGTTTTTT
CASGLFTTAWNTGELFF
>TRBD1|-|TRBJ1-1|TRBV7-9
TGTGCCAGCAGCCCTTGGGACAGCTGGTGGGCTTTCTTT
CASSPWDSWWAFF
>-|-|TRBJ2-2|TRBV5-1
TGCGCCAGCAGCTCACAGTCGAACACCGGGGAGCTGTTTTTT
CASSSQSNTGELFF
>-|-|TRBJ1-6|TRBV4-3
TGCGCCAGCAGCCAAGAAAGGTGGGGGCAGGATAATTCACCCCTCCACTTT
CASSQERWGQDNSPLHF
>-|few|TRBJ2-2|TRBV2
TGTGCCAGCAGTGAAGCAGCTACCAACACCGGGGAGCTGTTTTTT
CASSEAATNTGELFF
>-|-|TRBJ1-1|TRBV6-6
TGTGCCAGCAGTTACTCGCGGGGCACTGAAGCTTTCTTT
CASSYSRGTEAFF
>TRBD1|-|TRBJ2-3|TRBV5-1
TGCGCCAGCAGCTTGGGGTCAGGGGGAACCACAGATACGCAGTATTTT
CASSLGSGGTTDTQYF
>TRBD1|-|TRBJ2-2|TRBV10-1
TGCGCCAGCAGTGAGTGGACAGGGGGAGTCGGGGAGCTGTTTTTT
CASSEWTGGVGELFF
>-|-|TRBJ2-3|TRBV5-1
TGCGCCAGCAGCGAGACAGCAGGGGCAGATACGCAGTATTTT
CASSETAGADTQYF
>-|few|TRBJ2-5|TRBV7-2
TGTGCCAGCAGCTTAGTCGCGGATACGGAGACCCAGTACTTC
CASSLVADTETQYF
>-|-|TRBJ2-3|TRBV5-6
TGTGCCAGCAGCTTGGGGCAGGGTCAGGGCACAGATACGCAGTATTTT
CASSLGQGQGTDTQYF
>TRBD2|-|TRBJ2-1|TRBV7-9
TGTGCCAGCAGCCCCGAGCGGGGGGGAAATATCAATGAGCAGTTCTTC
CASSPERGGNINEQFF
>-|-|TRBJ2-2|TRBV7-7
TGTGCTAGCAGCGTTAACTGGAACACCGGGGAGCTGTTTTTT
CASSVNWNTGELFF
>TRBD1|-|TRBJ1-3|TRBV5-1
TGCGCCAGCAGCTTGACAGGGGGCCTCTCTGGAAACACCATATATTTT
CASSLTGGLSGNTIYF
>-|-|TRBJ1-1|TRBV7-2
TGTGCCAGCAGCCCGTGGGACATCGAAGCTTTCTTT
CASSPWDIEAFF
>-|-|TRBJ1-1|TRBV7-3
TGTGCCAGCAGCTTACAGGGAGGAATGGCTGAAGCTTTCTTT
CASSLQGGMAEAFF
>-|-|TRBJ2-5|TRBV30
TGTGCCTGGAGGCGGGCCCAAGAGACCCAGTACTTC
CAWRRAQETQYF
>-|-|TRBJ1-5|TRBV28
TGTGCCAGCAGTTTATTAGGTTTTAGGAGGGACCATAGCAATCAGCCCCAGCATTTT
CASSLLGFRRDHSNQPQHF
>TRBD1|-|TRBJ2-7|TRBV5-6
TGTGCCAGCAGCTTGGGACAGGGAATCGAGCAGTACTTC
CASSLGQGIEQYF
>-|-|TRBJ1-4|TRBV5-1
TGCGCCAGCAGTTACACAACAGGTTCGGATGAAAAACTGTTTTTT
CASSYTTGSDEKLFF
>-|-|TRBJ2-1|TRBV9
TGTGCCAGCAGCGTAGCCGGGAACTCCTACAATGAGCAGTTCTTC
CASSVAGNSYNEQFF
>-|few|TRBJ1-1|TRBV28
TGTGCCAGCAGTTCCACCTTTAGAGCAGGGAACACTGAAGCTTTCTTT
CASSSTFRAGNTEAFF
>-|-|TRBJ2-5|TRBV21-1
TGTGCCAGCAGCCTGGACAGGTACCAAGAGACCCAGTACTTC
CASSLDRYQETQYF
>TRBD2|-|TRBJ2-3|TRBV2
TGTGCCAGCAGTGAACAGCTAGCGGGGGGGACAGATACGCAGTATTTT
CASSEQLAGGTDTQYF
>TRBD2|-|TRBJ2-1|TRBV11-2
TGTGCCAGCAGCTTACGGCTAGCGGGGATCTACAATGAGCAGTTCTTC
CASSLRLAGIYNEQFF
>TRBD1|-|TRBJ1-6|TRBV11-2
TGTGCCAGCAGCCATCCAGGACAGGGTGATAATTCACCCCTCCACTTT
CASSHPGQGDNSPLHF
>-|-|TRBJ2-5|TRBV6-1
TGTGCCAGCAGTGAACGGCAGGGGGGACCCGAGACCCAGTACTTC
CASSERQGGPETQYF
>-|few|TRBJ1-5|TRBV2
TGTGCCAGCAGTGAGGGGGCATCTCTCGTTGGGCCCCAGCATTTT
CASSEGASLVGPQHF
>-|-|TRBJ2-3|TRBV18
TGTGCCAGCTCACCTGGGCCCAGCAGGGCAGATACGCAGTATTTT
CASSPGPSRADTQYF
>-|-|TRBJ2-5|TRBV4-3
TGCGCCAGCAGCCAAAATTTCCGGGGGCGGGGGAAACACCAAGAGACCCAGTACTTC
CASSQNFRGRGKHQETQYF
>-|-|TRBJ2-7|TRBV15
TGTGCCACCGGGAATGGACAGTCCTACGAGCAGTACTTC
CATGNGQSYEQYF
>TRBD2|-|TRBJ2-3|TRBV9
TGTGCCAGCACCCGCCTTAGCGGGGGGGCAGATACGCAGTATTTT
CASTRLSGGADTQYF
>TRBD2|-|TRBJ2-4|TRBV5-1
TGCGCCAGCAGTCTGAGCGGGGGGGCAGGCAAAAACATTCAGTACTTC
CASSLSGGAGKNIQYF
>TRBD1|few|TRBJ2-1|TRBV11-2
TGTGCCAGCAGCCTACAGGGGGCGGCAACCTACAATGAGCAGTTCTTC
CASSLQGAATYNEQFF
>-|few|TRBJ1-1|TRBV7-8
TGTGCCAGCAGCCAAACGGGGACTCCTCAAGCTTTCTTT
CASSQTGTPQAFF